This record looks at one T cell receptor beta chain sequence and its context. Its antigen is not known. V lost 8 bases and J lost 9, with 14 bases in between. Germline V gene data show CDR1 as WSHSY and CDR2 as SAAADI. The CDR3 has 12 residues. No cell sorting was done before RNA was extracted from the tissue. Distant lung tissue was collected more than 3 cm away from the tumor edge. This entry belongs to a study of tumor and adjacent non-tumor tissue in lung cancer. Findings of the study overall: Tumor repertoires had a smaller top 100 clone share than normal lung.

The library came from three nested PCR rounds adapted from ARM-PCR protocols. TCRdb analysed the multiplex PCR reads with MiXCR anew, one entry per CDR3 protein. This sample has approximately 100,000 distinct CDR3 sequences, with approximately 60% found just once. The chain links TRBV10-2 to TRBJ2-1; D not resolved. This receptor was taken from a man younger than 45 with non-small cell lung cancer. Material: distant non-tumor lung tissue. CDR3 residues: CASYGLRSEQFF. For the CDR3, the DNA is TGCGCCAGCTATGGTTTGAGGAGTGAGCAGTTCTTC.